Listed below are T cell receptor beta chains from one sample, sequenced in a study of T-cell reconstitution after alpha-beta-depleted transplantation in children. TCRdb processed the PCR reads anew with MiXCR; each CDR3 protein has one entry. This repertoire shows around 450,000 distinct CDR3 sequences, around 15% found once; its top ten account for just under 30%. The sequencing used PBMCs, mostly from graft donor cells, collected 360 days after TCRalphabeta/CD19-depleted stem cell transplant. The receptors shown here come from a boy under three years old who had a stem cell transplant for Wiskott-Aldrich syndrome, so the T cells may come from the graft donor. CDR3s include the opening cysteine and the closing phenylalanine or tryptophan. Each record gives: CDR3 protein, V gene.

CDR3aa: CSARDPITNEQYF
v_gene: TRBV20-1

CDR3aa: CASSFLGFTGELFF
v_gene: TRBV12-3/TRBV12-4

CDR3aa: CASSLPGGRETQYF
v_gene: TRBV5-1

CDR3aa: CASSLGRSSAGANVLTF
v_gene: TRBV5-5

CDR3aa: CASSHPGSTGELFF
v_gene: TRBV4-1

CDR3aa: CASSLYPGLAGELGANVLTF
v_gene: TRBV28

CDR3aa: CASSLALGRLSEQYF
v_gene: TRBV5-1

CDR3aa: CATSDSSGSSYNEQFF
v_gene: TRBV24-1

CDR3aa: CASSWGRMGQPQHF
v_gene: TRBV12-3/TRBV12-4

CDR3aa: CSVLRQGPPDTQYF
v_gene: TRBV29-1

CDR3aa: CSARDRGKETQYF
v_gene: TRBV20-1

CDR3aa: CATSRGTEVQETQYF
v_gene: TRBV24-1

CDR3aa: CASTKHLPGPLGGANVLTF
v_gene: TRBV3-1

CDR3aa: CASSYIKETQYF
v_gene: TRBV6-6

CDR3aa: CASSLGAVLSYEQYF
v_gene: TRBV5-1

CDR3aa: CASSKARDTNQPQHF
v_gene: TRBV19

CDR3aa: CASSQEARSPQETQYF
v_gene: TRBV4-1

CDR3aa: CASTKKRETQYF
v_gene: TRBV12-3/TRBV12-4

CDR3aa: CASSPLLGGETQYF
v_gene: TRBV12-3/TRBV12-4

CDR3aa: CASSELAGDGYEQYF
v_gene: TRBV27

CDR3aa: CASSFSRGGGWSGANVLTF
v_gene: TRBV11-2

CDR3aa: CASRAREGGTEAFF
v_gene: TRBV5-1